This is a list of T cell receptor beta chains from one sample in a study of graft-versus-host responses after intestinal transplantation. Repertoires were generated with immunoSEQ multiplex PCR, while TCRdb's copy carries only in-frame clones and drops some. The sample lists 85,000 to 100,000 clones; roughly 90% were seen once. Antigens of these TCRs are unknown. The starting material was unstimulated CD4+ T cells sorted from spleen or lymph node cells, obtained before transplant. The receptors were sampled from a human donor who was the organ donor for an intestinal transplant. CDR3s include the opening cysteine and the closing phenylalanine or tryptophan. D genes are given only for firm matches. Clone size appears in some rows only: once, few, many, or a class for an expanded clone.

TRBD2	16	TRBV13	.	TRBJ2-1	TGTGCCAGCAGCCCCTTAGAAGCGGGGGGGTACAATGAGCAGTTCTTC	CASSPLEAGGYNEQFF
TRBD1	15	TRBV30	.	TRBJ1-2	TGTGCCTGGACCTACCCAGGGACAGAAAACTATGGCTACACCTTC	CAWTYPGTENYGYTF
TRBD2	17	TRBV9	.	TRBJ2-1	TGTGCCAGCAGCCTGGGACTAGCGGGAGGGTTAGGCAATGAGCAGTTCTTC	CASSLGLAGGLGNEQFF
.	13	TRBV7-3	.	TRBJ1-1	TGTGCCAGCAGCCTGACAGTGAACACTGAAGCTTTCTTT	CASSLTVNTEAFF
.	15	TRBV30	once	TRBJ1-6	TGTGCCTGGAGTGCATTCCAGGGATTAAATTCACCCCTCCACTTT	CAWSAFQGLNSPLHF
TRBD1	15	TRBV19	.	TRBJ1-2	TGTGCCAGTAGTATGGAGAGGGGGCGTAACTATGGCTACACCTTC	CASSMERGRNYGYTF
.	18	TRBV15	.	TRBJ2-1	TGTGCCACCAGCAGAGCCAACCTACCAAGGGGGTCCTACAATGAGCAGTTCTTC	CATSRANLPRGSYNEQFF
TRBD1	18	TRBV29-1	.	TRBJ1-1	TGCAGCGTTGAGGGGGTTACCCTATTCGGGACAGCGAACACTGAAGCTTTCTTT	CSVEGVTLFGTANTEAFF
.	15	TRBV18	.	TRBJ1-1	TGTGCCAGCTCACCAACTAACGCTTTGAACACTGAAGCTTTCTTT	CASSPTNALNTEAFF
.	16	TRBV4-2	once	TRBJ1-2	TGTGCCAGCAGCCAAGACAGGGGAAAGATACTCTATGGCTACACCTTC	CASSQDRGKILYGYTF